This TCR beta chain was sequenced for a study of blood T cell repertoires in COVID-19 (TCRdb year 2020). With regard to the full study: Collaborator samples came from the United States, Italy and Spain and covered acute and convalescent phases of COVID-19. The prospective study material was composed of cDNA or gDNA derived from T cells, B-cell-depleted T cells, or PBMCs. Subjects who had been exposed to COVID-19, were actively infected with it, or had recovered from it provided the deeply sampled blood TCRbeta repertoires that made up the dataset. The repertoires were released in a freely available public database meant as a resource for research on the immune response to SARS-CoV-2. The samples were drawn from the first 160 participants of the ongoing ImmuneRACE study and from 950 to 1,500 subjects provided by 6 global collaborators. Nearly every sample came with metadata listing a de-identified subject ID, COVID-19 status, age in years and sex. Where HLA class I and class II types were available, the types were taken from metadata supplied by the sample provider, not from assay-based typing.

The research as a whole found: Clinical and demographic metadata were provided uncurated, with the amount varying by source and participant.

Each collaborating institution followed its own protocols to collect whole blood in K2EDTA tubes. For TCRbeta analysis, collaborator samples were shipped as frozen whole blood, as isolated PBMCs, or as DNA extracted from either sample type. TCRbeta CDR3 regions were amplified from genomic DNA using the immunoSEQ Assay, a bias-controlled multiplex PCR. The source study handled its data this way. Within the assay, amplification of reference gene primers was used to estimate how many nucleated cells each sample contained. To quantify the absolute abundance of each unique TCRbeta CDR3 rearrangement, sequence reads were collapsed and filtered. Productive Simpson clonality was computed per sample as the square root of Simpson's diversity index over productive rearrangements. Imported from immuneACCESS, the table was reduced by TCRdb to in-frame sequences with V and J called. These copies leave out some clones; in studies compared against another copy, an unresolved V gene accounts for under half, and the cause of the remainder is not known. That table gives V, J and clone size, and the DNA gave D and trimming. Present in this sample are 100,000 to 150,000 clones, about four fifths of which were seen just once. About a tenth of the sample comes from the top ten.

From cysteine to phenylalanine, the CDR3 is 13 amino acids long. Only the CDR3 part of the read is kept: 39 bases, read in frame from the first base. Trimming removed 2 bases from V and 1 base from J, leaving 5 bases between the germline ends. CDR1 and CDR2 (MNHNS, SASEGT) derive from the germline V gene. A remark on this clone: It has no known antigen specificity. No base qualities exist here, and no much larger clone lies one base off it.

Sequenced material: peripheral blood. This clonotype was sampled from a man aged 40-50 years with active or convalescent COVID-19. The sequence is built from TRBV6-1 and TRBJ2-5; the D segment cannot be called with confidence. The CDR3 reads as follows: CASSEPPQETQYF. The bases read TGTGCCAGCAGTGAACCTCCCCAAGAGACCCAGTACTTC.